These 13 T cell receptor beta chains were all obtained from the same sample, sequenced in a study of T-cell memory formation after mild COVID-19. MiXCR, applied by TCRdb to the 5' RACE reads, yields one record per CDR3 protein. The data contain hundreds of thousands of distinct CDR3 sequences, around 28% of them singletons. Sequenced sample: PBMCs or a T cell subset sorted from them (not recorded which). The receptors stem from an adult woman who had mild COVID-19 (a few samples of this study predate the infection). Cell type and time point are not known.

CDR3 in amino acids: CAISEPAQTQYF. The DNA of the CDR3 is TGTGCCATCAGTGAGCCAGCCCAGACCCAGTACTTC. The chain links TRBV10-3 to TRBJ2-5; no clear D gene. V lost 2 bases and J lost 6, with 7 bases in between. Germline-derived CDR1 and CDR2 are ENHRY and SYGVKD. The CDR3 covers 12 residues.

This clonotype was seen a handful of times. V and J are TRBV12-3 or TRBV12-4 and TRBJ2-1, with 10 nucleotides matching TRBD2. The V gene end was trimmed by 5 bases and the J gene end by 4 bases; junction bases not matched to a gene: 5. This CDR3 has 15 residues. The CDR3 DNA reads as TGTGCCAGCAGTCAGCAACTAGCGGGGTACAATGAGCAGTTCTTC. Protein product: CASSQQLAGYNEQFF.

J is TRBJ1-4 and V is TRBV18, with unresolved D. The germline V gene encodes CDR1 KGHSH and CDR2 LQKENI. Between the trimmed V and J ends, which lost 3 bases and 8 bases, there was a span of 10 bases. This CDR3 contains 13 residues. Written as DNA, the CDR3 is TGTGCCAGCTCACCCTGGGTGAACGAAAAACTGTTTTTT. Amino acid sequence: CASSPWVNEKLFF.

The chain combines TRBV5-1 with TRBJ1-6; D might be TRBD1 (5 bases). The V gene lost 4 bases and the J gene lost 7 bases, with 18 bases spanning the gap. The CDR3 has 16 amino acids. Germline CDR1 and CDR2: SGHRS and YFSETQ. CDR3 loop: CASSRSYQGENSPLHF. CDR3 in DNA: TGCGCCAGCAGCCGGTCCTATCAGGGTGAAAATTCACCCCTCCACTTT.

This chain joins TRBV6-5 and TRBJ2-1; 8 positions agree with TRBD2. Germline CDR1 reads MNHEY; CDR2 reads SVGAGI. The CDR3 is made up of 16 amino acids. The J segment lost 6 bases and the V segment lost 0 bases, leaving 7 bases of the junction unmatched. The CDR3 is CASSYSRTAGGNEQFF. In DNA, the CDR3 is TGTGCCAGCAGTTACTCCAGGACTGCGGGAGGCAATGAGCAGTTCTTC.

The V and J genes are TRBV29-1 and TRBJ1-5, with a possible D match to TRBD1 (6 bases). This CDR3 contains 13 residues. Per the germline V gene, CDR1 is SQVTM and CDR2 is ANQGSEA. Trimming shortened V by 4 bases and J by 3 bases, and 10 bases separated the two germline ends. In DNA form, the CDR3 reads TGCAGCGTTGTAGGGGGAAACAATCAGCCCCAGCATTTT. This translates into CSVVGGNNQPQHF.

This chain connects TRBV18 to TRBJ2-3; D unresolved. Germline loops: CDR1 KGHSH, CDR2 LQKENI. V lost 2 bases to trimming and J lost 2 bases, with 5 bases between them. The CDR3 has 13 residues. The DNA of the CDR3 is TGTGCCAGCTCACCAAGCATCACAGATACGCAGTATTTT. Translation gives CASSPSITDTQYF.

This clonotype was seen a handful of times. The chain employs TRBV5-1 and TRBJ2-1, with 7 bases identical to TRBD2. Germline V gene sequence: CDR1 SGHRS, CDR2 YFSETQ. The length of the CDR3 is 15 residues. V was pared by 3 bases and J by 8 bases, with 11 bases of the junction left unmatched. As DNA, the CDR3 is TGCGCCAGCAGCTCCCGGAGGGGAGGGAACGATGAGCAGTTCTTC. It is translated as CASSSRRGGNDEQFF.

A few counts support this clonotype. The chain couples TRBV5-5 to TRBJ1-4, with D perhaps matching TRBD1 (5 bases). Trimming removed 0 bases from V and 8 bases from J, with 14 bases in between. CDR3 size: 15 residues. Germline V CDR1 and CDR2: SGHKS, YYEKEE (reference sequence). DNA of the CDR3: TGTGCCAGCAGCTTGGCGGGACGGTTTGAAGAAAAACTGTTTTTT. It yields the protein CASSLAGRFEEKLFF.

The chain couples TRBV27 to TRBJ1-6; D is ambiguous. Germline values: CDR1 MNHEY, CDR2 SMNVEV (reference sequence). V lost 4 bases, J lost 10 bases, and 17 bases lay in between. The CDR3 runs 15 residues. CDR3 bases: TGTGCCAGCAGTTCTGTCAAGGTCCCGAAGTCACCCCTCCACTTT. This sequence encodes CASSSVKVPKSPLHF.

This clonotype has more than one count but fewer than ten. The V gene is TRBV2, the J gene TRBJ2-1, with D possibly being TRBD2 (5 bases). CDR1 and CDR2 from the germline V gene are SNHLY and FYNNEI. The CDR3 consists of 12 residues. V lost 6 bases and J 10 bases, leaving 13 bases between the germline ends. CDR3 sequence: CASSGLVKEQFF. The DNA for the CDR3 is TGTGCCAGCAGCGGACTGGTTAAAGAGCAGTTCTTC. Looking up the rest from reference TRBV2 and TRBJ2-1 gives the full variable domain: EPEVTQTPSHQVTQMGQEVILRCVPISNHLYFYWYRQILGQKVEFLVSFYNNEISEKSEIFDDQFSVERPDGSNFTLKIRSTKLEDSAMYFCASSGLVKEQFFGPGTRLTVL.

This chain connects TRBV10-3 to TRBJ2-7; D ambiguous. Per germline, CDR1 ENHRY and CDR2 SYGVKD. Deletions cut 11 bases from V and 3 bases from J, with 20 bases between. CDR3 size: 14 residues. CDR3 in DNA: TGTGCCTCTACACCGGGCTCCCAATTCTACGAGCAGTACTTC. Encoded protein: CASTPGSQFYEQYF.

This clonotype was counted between two and nine times. The rearrangement links TRBV30 to TRBJ2-1; 7 bases agree with TRBD1. Germline assignment: CDR1 GTSNPN and CDR2 SVGIG (reference sequence). CDR3 size: 16 residues. The V segment lost 1 base and the J segment 8 bases; nucleotides outside the gene matches: 14. The CDR3: CAWSGSPGTVFDEQFF. The CDR3 bases are TGTGCCTGGAGTGGATCTCCCGGGACAGTATTCGATGAGCAGTTCTTC.